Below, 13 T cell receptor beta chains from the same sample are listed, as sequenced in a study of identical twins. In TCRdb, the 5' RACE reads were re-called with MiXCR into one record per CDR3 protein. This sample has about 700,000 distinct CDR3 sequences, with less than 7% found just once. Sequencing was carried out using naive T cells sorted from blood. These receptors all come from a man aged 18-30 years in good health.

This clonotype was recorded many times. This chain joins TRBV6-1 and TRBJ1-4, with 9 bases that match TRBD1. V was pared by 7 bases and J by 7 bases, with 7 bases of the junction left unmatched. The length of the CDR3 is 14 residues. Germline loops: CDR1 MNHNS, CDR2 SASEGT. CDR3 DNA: TGTGCCAGCACAAGGACAGGGGCAGGTGAAAAACTGTTTTTT. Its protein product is CASTRTGAGEKLFF.

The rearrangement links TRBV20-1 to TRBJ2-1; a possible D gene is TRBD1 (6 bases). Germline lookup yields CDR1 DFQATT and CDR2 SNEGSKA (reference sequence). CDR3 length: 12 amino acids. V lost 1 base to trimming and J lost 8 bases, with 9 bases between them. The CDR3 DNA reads TGCAGTGCTAGAGTACAGGGCCATGAGCAGTTCTTC. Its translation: CSARVQGHEQFF.

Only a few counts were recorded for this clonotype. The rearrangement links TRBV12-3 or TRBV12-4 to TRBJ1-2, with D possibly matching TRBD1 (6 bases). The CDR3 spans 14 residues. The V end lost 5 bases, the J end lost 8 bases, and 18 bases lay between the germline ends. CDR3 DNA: TGTGCCAGCAGTCCAAGACAGGTCTCAGGAGGCTACACCTTC. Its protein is CASSPRQVSGGYTF.

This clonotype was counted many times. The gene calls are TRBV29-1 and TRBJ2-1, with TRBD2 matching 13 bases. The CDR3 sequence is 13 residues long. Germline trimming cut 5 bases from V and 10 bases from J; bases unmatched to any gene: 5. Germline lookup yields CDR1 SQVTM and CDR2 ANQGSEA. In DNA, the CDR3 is TGCAGCGTTTCGGGACTAGCGGGAAGCGAGCAGTTCTTC. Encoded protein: CSVSGLAGSEQFF.

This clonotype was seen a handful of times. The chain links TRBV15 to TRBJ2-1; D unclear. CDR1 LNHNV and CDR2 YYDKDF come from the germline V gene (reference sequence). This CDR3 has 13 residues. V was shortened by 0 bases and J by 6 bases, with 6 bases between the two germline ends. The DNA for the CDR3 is TGTGCCACCAGCAGAGAAGGGCTCAATGAGCAGTTCTTC. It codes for CATSREGLNEQFF.

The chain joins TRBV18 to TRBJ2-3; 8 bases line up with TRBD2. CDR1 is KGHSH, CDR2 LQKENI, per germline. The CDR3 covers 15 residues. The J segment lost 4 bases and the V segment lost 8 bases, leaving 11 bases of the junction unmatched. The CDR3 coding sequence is TGTGCCAGCAAAAAGAGAGGACTAGCAGCAGATACGCAGTATTTT. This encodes CASKKRGLAADTQYF.

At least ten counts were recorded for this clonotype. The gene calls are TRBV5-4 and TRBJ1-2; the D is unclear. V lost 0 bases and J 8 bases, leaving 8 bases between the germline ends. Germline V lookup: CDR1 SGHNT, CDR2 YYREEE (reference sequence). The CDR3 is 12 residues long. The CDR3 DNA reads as TGTGCCAGCAGCTTGGATGGAACAGGCTACACCTTC. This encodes CASSLDGTGYTF.

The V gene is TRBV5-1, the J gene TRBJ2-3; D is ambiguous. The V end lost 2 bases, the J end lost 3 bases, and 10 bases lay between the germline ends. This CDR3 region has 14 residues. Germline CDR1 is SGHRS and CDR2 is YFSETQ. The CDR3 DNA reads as TGCGCCAGCAGCTTCATACCAACAACAGATACGCAGTATTTT. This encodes CASSFIPTTDTQYF.

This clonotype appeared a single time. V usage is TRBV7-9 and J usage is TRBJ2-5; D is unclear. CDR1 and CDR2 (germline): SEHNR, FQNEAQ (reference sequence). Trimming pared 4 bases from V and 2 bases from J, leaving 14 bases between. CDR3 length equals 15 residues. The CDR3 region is CASSSPRQLQETQYF. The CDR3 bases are TGTGCCAGCAGCTCCCCACGGCAACTGCAAGAGACCCAGTACTTC.

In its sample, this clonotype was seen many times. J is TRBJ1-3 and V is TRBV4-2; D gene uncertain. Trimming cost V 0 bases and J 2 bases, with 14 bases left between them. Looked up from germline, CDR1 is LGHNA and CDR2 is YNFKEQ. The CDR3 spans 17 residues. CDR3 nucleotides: TGTGCCAGCAGCCAAGATTGGCGGGAGGAAGCTGGAAACACCATATATTTT. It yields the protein CASSQDWREEAGNTIYF.

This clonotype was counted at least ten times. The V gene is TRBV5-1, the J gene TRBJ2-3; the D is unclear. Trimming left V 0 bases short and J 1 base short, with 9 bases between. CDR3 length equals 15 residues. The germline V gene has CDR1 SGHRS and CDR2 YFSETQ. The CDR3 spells CASSLAGTRTDTQYF. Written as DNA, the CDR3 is TGCGCCAGCAGCTTGGCCGGCACCCGCACAGATACGCAGTATTTT.

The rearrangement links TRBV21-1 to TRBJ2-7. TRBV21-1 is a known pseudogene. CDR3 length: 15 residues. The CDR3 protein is CASSKEARCSYEQYF. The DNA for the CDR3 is TGTGCCAGCAGCAAAGAGGCCAGATGCTCCTACGAGCAGTACTTC.

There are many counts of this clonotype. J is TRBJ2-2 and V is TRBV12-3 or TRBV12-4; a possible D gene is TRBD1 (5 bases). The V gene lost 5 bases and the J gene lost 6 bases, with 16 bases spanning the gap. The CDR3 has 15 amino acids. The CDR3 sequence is CASSQIRVWAGELFF. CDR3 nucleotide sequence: TGTGCCAGCAGTCAGATCAGGGTATGGGCCGGGGAGCTGTTTTTT.